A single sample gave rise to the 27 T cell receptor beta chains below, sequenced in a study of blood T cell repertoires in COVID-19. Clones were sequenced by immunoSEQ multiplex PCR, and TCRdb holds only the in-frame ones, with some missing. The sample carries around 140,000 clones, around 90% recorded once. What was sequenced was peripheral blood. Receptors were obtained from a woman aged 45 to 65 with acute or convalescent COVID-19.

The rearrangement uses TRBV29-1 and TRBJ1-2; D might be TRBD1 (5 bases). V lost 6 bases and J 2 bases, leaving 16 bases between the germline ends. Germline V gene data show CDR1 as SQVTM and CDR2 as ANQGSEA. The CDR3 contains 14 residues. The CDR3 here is CSVGRGDSNYGYTF. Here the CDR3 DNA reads TGCAGCGTCGGGAGGGGAGATTCAAACTATGGCTACACCTTC.

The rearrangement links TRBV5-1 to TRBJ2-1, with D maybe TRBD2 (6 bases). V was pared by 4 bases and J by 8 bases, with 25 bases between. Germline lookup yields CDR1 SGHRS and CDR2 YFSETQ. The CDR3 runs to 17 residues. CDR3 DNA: TGCGCCAGCAGCCTGGGGAGCGGGCGCGTCAATTTCGATGAGCAGTTCTTC. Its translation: CASSLGSGRVNFDEQFF. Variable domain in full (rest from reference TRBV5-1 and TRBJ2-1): KAGVTQTPRYLIKTRGQQVTLSCSPISGHRSVSWYQQTPGQGLQFLFEYFSETQRNKGNFPGRFSGRQFSNSRSEMNVSTLELGDSALYLCASSLGSGRVNFDEQFFGPGTRLTVL.

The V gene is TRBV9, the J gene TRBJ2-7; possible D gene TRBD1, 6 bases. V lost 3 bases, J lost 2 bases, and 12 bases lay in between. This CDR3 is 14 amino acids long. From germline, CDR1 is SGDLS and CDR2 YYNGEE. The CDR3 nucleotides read TGTGCCAGCAGCGCCCCCGGGACAACCTACGAGCAGTACTTC. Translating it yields CASSAPGTTYEQYF.

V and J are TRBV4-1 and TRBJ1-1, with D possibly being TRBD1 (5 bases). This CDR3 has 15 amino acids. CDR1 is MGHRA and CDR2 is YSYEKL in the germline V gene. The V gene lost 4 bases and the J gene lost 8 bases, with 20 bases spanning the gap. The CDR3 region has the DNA TGCGCCAGCAGCCGCCATGGGAGGGACGCCCGCGAAGCTTTCTTT. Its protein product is CASSRHGRDAREAFF.

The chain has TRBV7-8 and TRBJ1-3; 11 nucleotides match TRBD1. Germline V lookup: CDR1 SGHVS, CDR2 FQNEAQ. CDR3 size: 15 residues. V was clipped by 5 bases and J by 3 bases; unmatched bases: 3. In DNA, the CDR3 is TGTGCCAGCAGCCAGGACAGGGGGCATGGAAACACCATATATTTT. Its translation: CASSQDRGHGNTIYF.

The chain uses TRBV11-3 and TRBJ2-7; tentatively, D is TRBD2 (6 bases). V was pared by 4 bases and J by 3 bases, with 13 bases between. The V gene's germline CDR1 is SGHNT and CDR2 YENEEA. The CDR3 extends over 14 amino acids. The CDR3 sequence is CASSWGVGRYEQYF. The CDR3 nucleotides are TGTGCCAGCAGCTGGGGGGTAGGTCGCTACGAGCAGTACTTC.

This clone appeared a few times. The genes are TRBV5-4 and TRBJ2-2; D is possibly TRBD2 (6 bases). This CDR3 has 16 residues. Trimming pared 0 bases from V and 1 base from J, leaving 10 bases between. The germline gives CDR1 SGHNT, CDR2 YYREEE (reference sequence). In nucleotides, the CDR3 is TGTGCCAGCAGCTTGGCCGGGCGGGGGAACACCGGGGAGCTGTTTTTT. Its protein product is CASSLAGRGNTGELFF.

The CDR3 region has the DNA TGTGCCAGTACCCTAGACGGGGTTTGGGGTATGAACACTGAAGCTTTCTTT. This gives the protein CASTLDGVWGMNTEAFF. This chain links TRBV19 with TRBJ1-1; D call uncertain. In germline, CDR1 is LNHDA, CDR2 SQIVND (reference sequence). The CDR3 has 17 residues. Trimming cost V 7 bases and J 0 bases, with 21 bases left between them.

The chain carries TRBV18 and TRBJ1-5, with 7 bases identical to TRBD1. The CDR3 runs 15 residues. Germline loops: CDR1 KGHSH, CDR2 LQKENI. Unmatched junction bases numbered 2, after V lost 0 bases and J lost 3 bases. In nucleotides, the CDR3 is TGTGCCAGCTCACCACCGGGACAGCTCAATCAGCCCCAGCATTTT. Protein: CASSPPGQLNQPQHF.

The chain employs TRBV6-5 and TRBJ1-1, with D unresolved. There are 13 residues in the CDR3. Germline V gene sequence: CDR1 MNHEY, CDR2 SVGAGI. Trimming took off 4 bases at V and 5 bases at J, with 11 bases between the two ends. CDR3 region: CASSFQTRTEAFF. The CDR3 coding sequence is TGTGCCAGCAGTTTTCAAACTCGGACTGAAGCTTTCTTT.

The CDR3 here is CASSKVQGPAGVYNEQFF. CDR3 nucleotide sequence: TGTGCCAGCAGCAAAGTACAGGGTCCAGCGGGAGTGTACAATGAGCAGTTCTTC. The V gene is TRBV21-1, the J gene TRBJ2-1; the D segment call TRBD2 is taken from the table without a DNA check. TRBV21-1 is noted as a pseudogene. This CDR3 has 18 amino acids.

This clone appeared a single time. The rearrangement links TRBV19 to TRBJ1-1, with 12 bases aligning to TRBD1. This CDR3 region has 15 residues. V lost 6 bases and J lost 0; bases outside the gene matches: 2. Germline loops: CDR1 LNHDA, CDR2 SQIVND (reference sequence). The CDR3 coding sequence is TGTGCCAGTAGAGGGACAGGGGGCCTGAACACTGAAGCTTTCTTT. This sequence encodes CASRGTGGLNTEAFF.

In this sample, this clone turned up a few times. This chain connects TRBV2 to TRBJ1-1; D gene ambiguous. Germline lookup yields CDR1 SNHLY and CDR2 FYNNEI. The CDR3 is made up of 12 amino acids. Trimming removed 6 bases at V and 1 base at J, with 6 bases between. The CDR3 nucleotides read TGTGCCAGCAGACAGACGAACACTGAAGCTTTCTTT. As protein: CASRQTNTEAFF.

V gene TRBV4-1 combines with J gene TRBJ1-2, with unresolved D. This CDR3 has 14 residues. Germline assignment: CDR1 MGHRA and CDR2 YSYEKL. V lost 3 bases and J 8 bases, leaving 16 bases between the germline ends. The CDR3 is CASSHVLGREGYTF. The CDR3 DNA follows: TGCGCCAGCAGCCATGTCCTCGGTCGAGAAGGCTACACCTTC.

The CDR3 bases are TGCGCCAGCAGCTTACTAGCGGACAATGAGCAGTTCTTC. The encoded protein is CASSLLADNEQFF. The chain recombines TRBV5-1 with TRBJ2-1; 8 bases line up with TRBD2. Germline loops: CDR1 SGHRS, CDR2 YFSETQ. This CDR3 is 13 amino acids long. The ends lost 2 bases at V and 5 bases at J; junction bases unmatched: 0.

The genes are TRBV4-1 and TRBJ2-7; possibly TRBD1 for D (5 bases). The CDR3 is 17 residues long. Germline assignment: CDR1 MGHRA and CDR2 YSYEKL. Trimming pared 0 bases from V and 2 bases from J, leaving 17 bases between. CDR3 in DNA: TGCGCCAGCAGCCAAGATTTAGGTGGGGCCCGTACCTACGAGCAGTACTTC. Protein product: CASSQDLGGARTYEQYF.

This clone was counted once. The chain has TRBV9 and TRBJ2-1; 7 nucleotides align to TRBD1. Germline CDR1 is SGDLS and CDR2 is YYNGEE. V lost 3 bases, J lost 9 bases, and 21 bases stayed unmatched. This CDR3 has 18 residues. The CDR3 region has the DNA TGTGCCAGCAGCGAGGGGGCTTTTCTGGTCGAGACGAGGAGTGAGCAGTTCTTC. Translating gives CASSEGAFLVETRSEQFF.

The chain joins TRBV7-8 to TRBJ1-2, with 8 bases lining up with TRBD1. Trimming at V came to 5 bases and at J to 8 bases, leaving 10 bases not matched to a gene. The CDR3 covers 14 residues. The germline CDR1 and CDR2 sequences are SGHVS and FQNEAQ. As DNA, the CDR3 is TGTGCCAGCAGCCCCCTGGACAGGGTGGGGGGCTACACCTTC. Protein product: CASSPLDRVGGYTF.

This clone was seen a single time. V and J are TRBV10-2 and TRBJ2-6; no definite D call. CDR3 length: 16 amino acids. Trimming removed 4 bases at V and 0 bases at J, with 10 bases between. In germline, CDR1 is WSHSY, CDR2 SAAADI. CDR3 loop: CASSVTRFSGANVLTF. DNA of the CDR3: TGCGCCAGCAGTGTTACGAGGTTCTCTGGGGCCAACGTCCTGACTTTC.

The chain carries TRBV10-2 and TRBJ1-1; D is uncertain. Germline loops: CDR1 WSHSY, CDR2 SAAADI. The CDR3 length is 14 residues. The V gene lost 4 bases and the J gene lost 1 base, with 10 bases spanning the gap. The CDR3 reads CASSAHSTNTEAFF. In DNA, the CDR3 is TGCGCCAGCAGTGCCCACAGTACGAACACTGAAGCTTTCTTT.

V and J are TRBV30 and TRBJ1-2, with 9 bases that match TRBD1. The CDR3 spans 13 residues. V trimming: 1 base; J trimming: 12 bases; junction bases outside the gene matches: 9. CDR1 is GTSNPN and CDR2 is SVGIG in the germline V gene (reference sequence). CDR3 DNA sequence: TGTGCCTGGAGTGCCTCAAGGACAGGGGTCCACACCTTC. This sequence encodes CAWSASRTGVHTF.

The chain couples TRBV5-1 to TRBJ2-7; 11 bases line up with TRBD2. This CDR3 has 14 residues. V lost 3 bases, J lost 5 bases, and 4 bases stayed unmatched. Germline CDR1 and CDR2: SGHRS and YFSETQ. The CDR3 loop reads CASSSGLAVDEQYF. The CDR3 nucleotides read TGCGCCAGCAGCTCGGGACTAGCGGTTGACGAGCAGTACTTC.

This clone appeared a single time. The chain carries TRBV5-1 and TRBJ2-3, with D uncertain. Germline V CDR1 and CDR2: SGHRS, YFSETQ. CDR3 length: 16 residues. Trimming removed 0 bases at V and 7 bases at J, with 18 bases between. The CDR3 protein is CASSLDPPDTAYTQYF. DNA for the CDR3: TGCGCCAGCAGCTTGGATCCGCCAGATACCGCTTATACGCAGTATTTT.

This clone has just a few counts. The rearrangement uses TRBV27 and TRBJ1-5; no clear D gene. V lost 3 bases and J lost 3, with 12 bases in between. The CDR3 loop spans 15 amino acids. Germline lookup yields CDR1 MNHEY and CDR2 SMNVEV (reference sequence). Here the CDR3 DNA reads TGTGCCAGCAGTTTGATGTCAGGTGACAATCAGCCCCAGCATTTT. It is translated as CASSLMSGDNQPQHF.

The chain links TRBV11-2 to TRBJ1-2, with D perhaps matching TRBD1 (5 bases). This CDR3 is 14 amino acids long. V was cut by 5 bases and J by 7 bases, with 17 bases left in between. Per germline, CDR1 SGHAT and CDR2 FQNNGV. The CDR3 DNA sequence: TGTGCCAGCAGCCCACCGGCAGGGTTGGGTGGCTACACCTTC. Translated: CASSPPAGLGGYTF.

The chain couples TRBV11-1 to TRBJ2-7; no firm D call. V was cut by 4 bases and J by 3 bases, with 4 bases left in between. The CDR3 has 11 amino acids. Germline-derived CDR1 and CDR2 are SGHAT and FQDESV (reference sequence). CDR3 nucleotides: TGTGCCAGCAGCTCCAGCTACGAGCAGTACTTC. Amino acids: CASSSSYEQYF.

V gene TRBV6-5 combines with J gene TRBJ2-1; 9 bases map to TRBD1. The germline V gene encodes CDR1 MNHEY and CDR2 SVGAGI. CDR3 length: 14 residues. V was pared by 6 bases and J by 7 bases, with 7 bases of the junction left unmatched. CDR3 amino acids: CASSAGTGPNEQFF. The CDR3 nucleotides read TGTGCCAGCAGCGCGGGGACAGGGCCGAATGAGCAGTTCTTC.